These 22 T cell receptor beta chains were all obtained from the same sample, sequenced in a study of blood T cell repertoires in COVID-19. Using immunoSEQ multiplex PCR, the repertoire was profiled, and TCRdb retains in-frame clones only, with some absent. Seen here are tens of thousands of clones, roughly 80% observed once, and the top ten hold approximately 30%. Input material: peripheral blood. These receptors all come from an elderly woman with acute or convalescent COVID-19.

The CDR3 is CASSYGTGANIQYF. CDR3 sequence (DNA): TGTGCCAGCAGTTACGGGACAGGTGCAAACATTCAGTACTTC. The genes are TRBV6-6 and TRBJ2-4; 8 bases map to TRBD1. The germline gives CDR1 MNHNY, CDR2 SVGAGI (reference sequence). Losses at the gene ends were 2 bases for V and 6 bases for J; bases not matched to a gene: 3. CDR3 size: 14 residues.

This clone has just a few counts. The chain recombines TRBV10-1 with TRBJ2-4, with TRBD2 identical over 13 bases. This CDR3 has 17 residues. The germline gives CDR1 WNHNN, CDR2 SYGVQD (reference sequence). V was clipped by 7 bases and J by 10 bases; unmatched bases: 16. CDR3 nucleotides: TGCGCCAGCACCGGACTAGCGGGAGTATTCCTAGGTATGATTCAGTACTTC. Its protein product is CASTGLAGVFLGMIQYF.

The V and J genes are TRBV3-1 (or the pseudogene TRBV3-2) and TRBJ2-7, with D tentatively TRBD1 (6 bases). Germline-derived CDR1 and CDR2 are LGHDT and YNNKEL (reference sequence). Trimming removed 3 bases from V and 2 bases from J, with 26 bases in between. This CDR3 has 19 residues. The DNA of the CDR3 is TGTGCCAGCAGCCAGTTCGAGGGATGTAGCGTGGGGGCAGCCTACGAGCAGTACTTC. Its protein product is CASSQFEGCSVGAAYEQYF.

This chain uses TRBV19 with TRBJ1-3, with 8 bases identical to TRBD1. Germline CDR1 is LNHDA and CDR2 is SQIVND (reference sequence). V lost 7 bases, J lost 3 bases, and 11 bases stayed unmatched. The CDR3 has 16 amino acids. The chain's CDR3 is CASTAIDRGHGNTIYF. The CDR3 nucleotides read TGTGCCAGTACCGCTATCGACAGGGGACATGGAAACACCATATATTTT.

Turning to this clone: Other DNA sequences of this sample code for an identical CDR3. The rearrangement joins TRBV12-3 or TRBV12-4 to TRBJ1-2; the D is unclear. The CDR3 spans 13 residues. Trimming stripped 1 base from V and 2 bases from J, with 5 bases between. This chain's CDR3 is CASSLDRNYGYTF. The CDR3 nucleotides read TGTGCCAGCAGTTTAGACAGAAACTATGGCTACACCTTC.

The chain is built from TRBV7-2 and TRBJ1-1; D is ambiguous. Trimming shortened V by 2 bases and J by 6 bases, and 13 bases separated the two germline ends. CDR3 length: 14 residues. CDR1 is SGHTA and CDR2 is FQGNSA in the germline V gene. The CDR3 sequence: CASSLKFRVAEAFF. In nucleotides, the CDR3 is TGTGCCAGCAGCTTAAAGTTCCGGGTAGCTGAAGCTTTCTTT. Based on the CDR3 plus reference TRBV7-2 and TRBJ1-1, the full variable domain is GAGVSQSPSNKVTEKGKDVELRCDPISGHTALYWYRQSLGQGLEFLIYFQGNSAPDKSGLPSDRFSAERTGGSVSTLTIQRTQQEDSAVYLCASSLKFRVAEAFFGQGTRLTVV.

The chain carries TRBV6-6 and TRBJ1-5, with D unresolved. The V end was cut by 2 bases, the J end by 5 bases, with 10 bases between. The CDR3 runs to 14 residues. Germline V CDR1 and CDR2: MNHNY, SVGAGI (reference sequence). The CDR3 reads CASSYEEEYQPQHF. The CDR3 DNA reads TGTGCCAGCAGTTACGAAGAGGAGTATCAGCCCCAGCATTTT.

This sequence joins TRBV7-3 and TRBJ1-2, with D possibly being TRBD1 (6 bases). CDR3 size: 13 residues. Germline assignment: CDR1 SGHTA and CDR2 FQGTGA. The V gene lost 5 bases and the J gene lost 6 bases, with 13 bases spanning the gap. Written as DNA, the CDR3 is TGTGCCAGCAGCACACAGGGAGGGAATGGCTACACCTTC. Protein: CASSTQGGNGYTF.

This clone was counted only a few times. This chain links TRBV19 with TRBJ1-5, with D perhaps matching TRBD1 (6 bases). The ends were cut back, 3 bases at V and 2 bases at J, with 11 bases in the middle. CDR1 and CDR2 from the germline V gene are LNHDA and SQIVND (reference sequence). The CDR3 spans 15 residues. The CDR3 bases are TGTGCCAGTAGTATCCTACAGGGTGGCAATCAGCCCCAGCATTTT. Translation: CASSILQGGNQPQHF.

The chain couples TRBV7-9 to TRBJ1-5; TRBD1 is a possible D gene (6 bases). With 5 bases removed from V and 2 bases from J, the gap between germline ends came to 13 bases. Germline V gives CDR1 SEHNR, CDR2 FQNEAQ (reference sequence). This CDR3 comprises 15 residues. CDR3 amino acids: CASSPGGAGNQPQHF. The CDR3 DNA reads TGTGCCAGCAGCCCGGGGGGGGCAGGCAATCAGCCCCAGCATTTT.

The chain links TRBV5-1 to TRBJ1-3; D gene ambiguous. In germline, CDR1 is SGHRS, CDR2 YFSETQ. The CDR3 is 14 residues long. V gave up 4 bases and J gave up 4 bases, with 12 bases separating them. CDR3 sequence reads: CASSETPFGNTIYF. The CDR3 nucleotides read TGCGCCAGCAGCGAGACACCTTTCGGAAACACCATATATTTT.

A few counts support this clone. The chain joins TRBV7-2 to TRBJ2-2; 10 bases match TRBD1. From germline, CDR1 is SGHTA and CDR2 FQGNSA. The junction had 8 bases not matched to a gene; V was cut back by 5 bases and J by 5 bases. The CDR3 is 16 amino acids. The CDR3 loop is CASSGTGTGETGELFF. CDR3 sequence (DNA): TGTGCCAGCAGCGGCACCGGGACAGGGGAGACCGGGGAGCTGTTTTTT. Full variable domain (missing parts from reference TRBV7-2 and TRBJ2-2): GAGVSQSPSNKVTEKGKDVELRCDPISGHTALYWYRQSLGQGLEFLIYFQGNSAPDKSGLPSDRFSAERTGGSVSTLTIQRTQQEDSAVYLCASSGTGTGETGELFFGEGSRLTVL.

This clone appeared once. V gene TRBV7-2 combines with J gene TRBJ2-3; 11 bases fit TRBD2. Germline assignment: CDR1 SGHTA and CDR2 FQGNSA. V lost 2 bases, J lost 3 bases, and 10 bases stayed unmatched. This CDR3 contains 18 residues. Written as DNA, the CDR3 is TGTGCCAGCAGCTTATGGGGTAGCGGGAGGGCCCCTACAGATACGCAGTATTTT. It encodes CASSLWGSGRAPTDTQYF.

This clone was observed once. CDR3 amino acids: CACSGLRSGNTIYF. The DNA for the CDR3 is TGTGCCTGTTCGGGACTTCGCTCTGGAAACACCATATATTTT. The rearrangement joins TRBV30 to TRBJ1-3, with a weak D call TRBD1 (5 bases). V was shortened by 6 bases and J by 0 bases, with 12 bases between the two germline ends. This CDR3 spans 14 amino acids. The germline V gene has CDR1 GTSNPN and CDR2 SVGIG (reference sequence).

This chain connects TRBV21-1 to TRBJ2-4; the D call of TRBD1 is as the table states it, not checked on the DNA. TRBV21-1 is a pseudogene. The CDR3 extends over 15 amino acids. CDR3 nucleotides: TGTGCCAGCATCAACAGGGGATATCCCAAAAACATTCAGTACTTC. This sequence encodes CASINRGYPKNIQYF.

The chain links TRBV6-5 to TRBJ2-7; maybe TRBD2 (5 bases). Germline V lookup: CDR1 MNHEY, CDR2 SVGAGI. The V end lost 4 bases, the J end lost 3 bases, and 7 bases lay between the germline ends. This CDR3 comprises 12 residues. The CDR3 DNA sequence: TGTGCCAGCAGTTCTACTAGCTACGAGCAGTACTTC. It translates to CASSSTSYEQYF.

The V call is TRBV30, the J call TRBJ1-4; TRBD1 agrees at 7 bases. V lost 2 bases, J lost 5 bases, and 5 bases stayed unmatched. Germline V CDR1 and CDR2: GTSNPN, SVGIG (reference sequence). The CDR3 contains 14 residues. The CDR3 protein is CAWSWTGGNEKLFF. The CDR3 DNA reads TGTGCCTGGAGTTGGACAGGAGGAAATGAAAAACTGTTTTTT.

The table lists this clone with a few counts. V gene TRBV10-3 combines with J gene TRBJ2-2; D is perhaps TRBD2 (5 bases). V was cut by 4 bases and J by 3 bases, with 15 bases left in between. The CDR3 has 16 residues. Germline assignment: CDR1 ENHRY and CDR2 SYGVKD. The CDR3 sequence: CAISANAGSDTGELFF. The CDR3 DNA is TGTGCCATCAGTGCGAATGCGGGCTCGGACACCGGGGAGCTGTTTTTT.

The chain recombines TRBV10-1 with TRBJ2-1, with 7 bases fitting TRBD2. The V gene's germline CDR1 is WNHNN and CDR2 SYGVQD (reference sequence). The CDR3 totals 13 residues. V gave up 4 bases and J gave up 8 bases; unmatched junction bases: 5. CDR3 residues: CASSGGSGDEQFF. As DNA, the CDR3 is TGCGCCAGCAGTGGCGGGAGCGGCGATGAGCAGTTCTTC.

The chain employs TRBV9 and TRBJ2-1, with 7 bases lining up with TRBD2. The CDR3 is made up of 16 amino acids. After removal of 0 bases from V and 2 bases from J, the junction contained 5 bases not matched to a gene. Germline V gives CDR1 SGDLS, CDR2 YYNGEE. CDR3 DNA: TGTGCCAGCAGCGTAGCTACCAGCGGGGCCTACAATGAGCAGTTCTTC. Protein product: CASSVATSGAYNEQFF.

V and J are TRBV27 and TRBJ1-1, with D unresolved. The length of the CDR3 is 15 residues. Germline loops: CDR1 MNHEY, CDR2 SMNVEV (reference sequence). Trimming removed 5 bases from V and 0 bases from J, with 13 bases in between. The CDR3 loop reads CASSLRHDMNTEAFF. Here the CDR3 DNA reads TGTGCCAGCAGTCTCCGACACGATATGAACACTGAAGCTTTCTTT.

The chain uses TRBV5-3 and TRBJ2-7, with D hard to call. TRBV5-3 is an ORF, with its function uncertain. Trimming shortened V by 4 bases and J by 2 bases, and 10 bases separated the two germline ends. The length of the CDR3 is 13 residues. The CDR3 DNA is TGTGCCAGAAGCCTTTGGGCGCCCTACGAGCAGTACTTC. Translated, it gives CARSLWAPYEQYF.